The sequence of this T cell receptor (beta chain) was determined in a study of cytomegalovirus exposure and HLA in healthy donors. Study in general: Inside one of the first data releases sat 75 million to 100 million unique TCRs taken from HLA-typed donors. Broader study findings: The study listed under 200 cytomegalovirus-associated TCR beta chains. Across donors, sequencing depth was assumed by presence/absence analyses to be roughly uniform. In a later analysis, HLA-associated beta chains showed higher expansion and lower generation probabilities than comparable chains.

PCR primers comprised 60 Vbeta and 13 Jbeta primers. The table came from immunoSEQ multiplex PCR; TCRdb's copy has only in-frame clones and leaves some out. The sample has about 130,000 clones, approximately 79% seen once. The germline V gene encodes CDR1 MGHRA and CDR2 YSYEKL. V lost 4 bases, J lost 6 bases, and 7 bases stayed unmatched. This CDR3 comprises 15 residues. On this clone itself: Its target is not known.

The gene calls are TRBV4-1 and TRBJ2-7; TRBD1 matches at 12 bases. This clonotype was sampled from a young man in good health and CMV-seropositive. The sequenced sample consisted of PBMCs. The CDR3 DNA is TGCGCCAGCAGCCCGCTCGGGACAGGGGGCGTCGAGCAGTACTTC. The encoded protein is CASSPLGTGGVEQYF.